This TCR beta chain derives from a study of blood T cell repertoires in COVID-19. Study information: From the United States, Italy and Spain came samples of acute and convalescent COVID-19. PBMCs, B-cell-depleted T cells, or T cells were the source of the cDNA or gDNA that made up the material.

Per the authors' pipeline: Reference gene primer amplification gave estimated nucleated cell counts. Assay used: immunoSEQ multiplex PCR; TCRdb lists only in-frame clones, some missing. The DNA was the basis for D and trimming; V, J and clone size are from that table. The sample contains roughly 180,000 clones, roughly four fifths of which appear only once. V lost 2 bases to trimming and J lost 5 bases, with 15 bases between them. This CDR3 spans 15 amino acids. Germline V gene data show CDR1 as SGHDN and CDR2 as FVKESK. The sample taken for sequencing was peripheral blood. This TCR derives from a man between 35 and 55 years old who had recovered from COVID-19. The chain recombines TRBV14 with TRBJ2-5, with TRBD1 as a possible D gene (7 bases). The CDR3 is CASSQSGGGAETQYF. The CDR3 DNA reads TGTGCCAGCAGCCAAAGTGGAGGGGGCGCGGAGACCCAGTACTTC.